One T cell receptor beta chain is described in this entry. The data were produced by immunoSEQ multiplex PCR, yet TCRdb's version contains in-frame clones alone and is incomplete. This sample yields approximately 1,500,000 clones, of which roughly 95% are seen a single time; roughly 1.2% belongs to the top ten. The data derive from a study of shared clonotypes between healthy human individuals. The wider study: Aged between 18 and 49, the donors were a couple of women and three men. Three plates each covered CD4 naive and memory; CD8 naive two, CD8 memory one.

Germline V CDR1 and CDR2: WNHNN, SYGVQD (reference sequence). With 5 bases clipped from V and 1 base from J, the junction kept 9 bases outside the gene matches. CDR3 length equals 16 residues. What was sequenced was naive CD4+ T cells sorted from blood. Subset defined: CD45RA+ positively selected. This TCR came from a man aged 25-40 years in good health. This chain joins TRBV10-1 and TRBJ1-1; 8 nucleotides agree with TRBD1. CDR3 coding DNA: TGCGCCAGCAGTTCCGGACAGGGTGAAAGGAACACTGAAGCTTTCTTT. Residues: CASSSGQGERNTEAFF.